This T cell receptor beta chain is from a study of cytomegalovirus exposure and HLA in healthy donors. Profiling relied on immunoSEQ multiplex PCR, and the TCRdb table lists in-frame clones only, not all of them. This table has 150,000 to 200,000 clones, about 84% appearing once. CDR1 is SQVTM and CDR2 is ANQGSEA in the germline V gene. Deletions cut 4 bases from V and 4 bases from J, with 16 bases between. The CDR3 runs to 14 residues. The TCR comes from a young woman in good health and CMV-seronegative. The V gene is TRBV29-1, the J gene TRBJ2-5; TRBD1 is a possible D gene (6 bases). The specimen was PBMCs. CDR3 in amino acids: CSVVGGMGAETQYF. The CDR3 coding sequence is TGCAGCGTTGTGGGTGGGATGGGGGCAGAGACCCAGTACTTC.